One and the same sample provided the 3 T cell receptor beta chains below, sequenced in a study of shared clonotypes between healthy human individuals. Data came from immunoSEQ multiplex PCR; TCRdb stores just in-frame clones and leaves some out. The sample records roughly 1,000,000 clones, around 78% being singletons. Input material: memory CD4+ T cells from PBMCs. Noted subset: CD45RA-negative fraction. The source of these receptors is a man younger than 35 in good health. Some clones in this sample may be carry-over from other donors' samples.

The V and J genes are TRBV28 and TRBJ2-2; the match to TRBD2 covers 8 bases. V trimming: 6 bases; J trimming: 3 bases; junction bases outside the gene matches: 6. The CDR3 has 15 residues. Germline V gene data show CDR1 as MDHEN and CDR2 as SYDVKM. In nucleotides, the CDR3 is TGTGCCAGCAGCCCCGGGGGGGGATACACCGGGGAGCTGTTTTTT. This gives the protein CASSPGGGYTGELFF.

This rearrangement joins TRBV30 to TRBJ2-7; D may be TRBD1 (5 bases). This CDR3 contains 15 residues. CDR1 GTSNPN and CDR2 SVGIG come from the germline V gene (reference sequence). The ends were cut back, 4 bases at V and 1 base at J, with 17 bases in the middle. The CDR3 DNA sequence: TGTGCCTGGAACCTAAACCCCAGGGCTTCCTACGAGCAGTACTTC. Protein sequence: CAWNLNPRASYEQYF.

This clone has just a few counts. This rearrangement joins TRBV2 to TRBJ1-5; D remains ambiguous. V lost 2 bases to trimming and J lost 6 bases, with 14 bases between them. Germline V lookup: CDR1 SNHLY, CDR2 FYNNEI. There are 15 residues in the CDR3. The CDR3 nucleotides read TGTGCCAGCAGTGAACTTGACGGGGTGGGTCAGCCCCAGCATTTT. Translated, it gives CASSELDGVGQPQHF.